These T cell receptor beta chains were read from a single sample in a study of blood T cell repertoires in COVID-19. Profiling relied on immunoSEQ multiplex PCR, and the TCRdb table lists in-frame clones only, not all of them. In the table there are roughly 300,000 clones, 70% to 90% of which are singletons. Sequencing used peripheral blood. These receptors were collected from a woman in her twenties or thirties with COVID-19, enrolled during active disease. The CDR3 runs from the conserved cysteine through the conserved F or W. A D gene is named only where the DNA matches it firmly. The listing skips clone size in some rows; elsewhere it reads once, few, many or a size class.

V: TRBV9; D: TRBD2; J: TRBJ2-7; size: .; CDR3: CASSVADTGGAYEQYF; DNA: TGTGCCAGCAGCGTAGCGGACACTGGGGGGGCCTACGAGCAGTACTTC
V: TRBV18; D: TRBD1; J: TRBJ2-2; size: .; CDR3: CASSPGQGAVGELFF; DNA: TGTGCCAGCTCGCCGGGACAGGGGGCTGTCGGGGAGCTGTTTTTT
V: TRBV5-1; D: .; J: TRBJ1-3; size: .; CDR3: CASSLGYRSSGNTIYF; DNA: TGCGCCAGCAGCTTGGGATACAGGAGCTCTGGAAACACCATATATTTT
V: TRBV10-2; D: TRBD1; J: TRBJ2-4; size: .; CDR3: CASTGQGARSNIQYF; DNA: TGCGCCAGCACTGGACAGGGGGCGAGGTCAAACATTCAGTACTTC
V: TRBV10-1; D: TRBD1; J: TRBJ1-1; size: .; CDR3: CASSKDRVMAEAFF; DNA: TGCGCCAGCAGTAAGGACAGGGTAATGGCTGAAGCTTTCTTT
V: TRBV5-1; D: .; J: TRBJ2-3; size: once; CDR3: CASSLDATDTQYF; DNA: TGCGCCAGCAGCTTGGATGCGACAGATACGCAGTATTTT
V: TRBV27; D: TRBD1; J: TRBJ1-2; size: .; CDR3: CASSLRGPIYGYTF; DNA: TGTGCCAGCAGTTTAAGGGGGCCCATCTATGGCTACACCTTC
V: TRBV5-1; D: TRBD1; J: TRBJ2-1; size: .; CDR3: CASSLGTGGYNEQFF; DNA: TGCGCCAGCAGCCTCGGGACAGGGGGATACAATGAGCAGTTCTTC
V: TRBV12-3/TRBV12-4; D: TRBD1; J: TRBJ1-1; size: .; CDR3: CASSLSGGTEAFF; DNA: TGTGCCAGCAGTCTTTCAGGGGGGACTGAAGCTTTCTTT
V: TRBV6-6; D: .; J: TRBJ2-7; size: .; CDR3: CASSYSTGHPLGQYF; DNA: TGTGCCAGCAGTTACTCTACGGGACACCCCCTTGGGCAGTACTTC
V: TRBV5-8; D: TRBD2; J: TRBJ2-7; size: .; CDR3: CASSLAGGGPYEQYF; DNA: TGTGCCAGCAGCTTGGCCGGCGGGGGGCCCTACGAGCAGTACTTC
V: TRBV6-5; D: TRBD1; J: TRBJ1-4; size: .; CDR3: CASRRDRMGEKLFF; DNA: TGTGCCAGCAGGCGGGACAGGATGGGGGAAAAACTGTTTTTT
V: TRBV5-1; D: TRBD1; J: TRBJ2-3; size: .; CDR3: CASSLWYGGTGGADTQYF; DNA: TGCGCCAGCAGCTTGTGGTATGGCGGGACAGGGGGAGCAGATACGCAGTATTTT
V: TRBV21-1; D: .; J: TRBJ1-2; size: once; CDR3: CASNRIWTGAPSTF; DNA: TGTGCCAGCAACCGTATTTGGACAGGGGCCCCCTCGACCTTC
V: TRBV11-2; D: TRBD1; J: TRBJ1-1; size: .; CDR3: CASSLDSRGRTEAFF; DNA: TGTGCCAGCAGCTTAGATTCCAGGGGGCGCACTGAAGCTTTCTTT
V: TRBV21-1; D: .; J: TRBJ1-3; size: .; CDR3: CASSIGGGNTIYF; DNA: TGTGCCAGCAGCATAGGAGGTGGAAACACCATATATTTT
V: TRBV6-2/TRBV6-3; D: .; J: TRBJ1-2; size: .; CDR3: CASSARQVGYGYTF; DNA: TGTGCCAGCAGTGCCCGACAGGTCGGGTATGGCTACACCTTC
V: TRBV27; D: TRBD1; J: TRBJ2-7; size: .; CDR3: CASRQDRVPYEQYF; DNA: TGTGCCAGCCGCCAGGACAGGGTCCCCTACGAGCAGTACTTC
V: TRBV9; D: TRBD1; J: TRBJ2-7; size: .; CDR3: CASSPWTGGLGEQYF; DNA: TGTGCCAGCAGCCCCTGGACAGGGGGTTTGGGCGAGCAGTACTTC
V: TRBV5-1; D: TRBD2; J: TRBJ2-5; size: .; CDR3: CASSWRGAGGETQYF; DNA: TGCGCCAGCAGCTGGCGGGGCGCCGGGGGGGAGACCCAGTACTTC
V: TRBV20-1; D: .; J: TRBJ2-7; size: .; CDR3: CSAANAEQYF; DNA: TGCAGTGCTGCGAACGCCGAGCAGTACTTC
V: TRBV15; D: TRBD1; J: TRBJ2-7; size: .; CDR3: CATSFGQGAYEQYF; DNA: TGTGCCACCAGCTTCGGACAGGGAGCTTACGAGCAGTACTTC
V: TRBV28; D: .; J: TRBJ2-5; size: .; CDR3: CASSKVRQVETQYF; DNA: TGTGCCAGCAGTAAAGTCCGACAGGTGGAGACCCAGTACTTC
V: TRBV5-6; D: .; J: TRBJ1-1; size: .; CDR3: CASSLSGTPKF; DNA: TGTGCCAGCAGCTTATCCGGGACTCCGAAATTT
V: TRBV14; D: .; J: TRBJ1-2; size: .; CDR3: CASSQDGWPDRNYGYTF; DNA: TGTGCCAGCAGCCAAGATGGGTGGCCAGACAGAAACTATGGCTACACCTTC
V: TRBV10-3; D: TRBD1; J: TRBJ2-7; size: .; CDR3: CAITGDRGNEQYF; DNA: TGTGCCATCACCGGAGACAGGGGCAACGAGCAGTACTTC
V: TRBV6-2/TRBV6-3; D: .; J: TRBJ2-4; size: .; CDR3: CASSYPRGAIAKNIQYF; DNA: TGTGCCAGCAGTTACCCACGGGGGGCTATAGCCAAAAACATTCAGTACTTC
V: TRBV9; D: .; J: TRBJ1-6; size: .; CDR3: CASSVGQGGNSPLHF; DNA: TGTGCCAGCAGCGTAGGGCAGGGCGGTAATTCACCCCTCCACTTT
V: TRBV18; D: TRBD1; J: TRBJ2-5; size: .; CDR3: CASSPQTGQETQYF; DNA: TGTGCCAGCTCACCACAGACAGGGCAAGAGACCCAGTACTTC
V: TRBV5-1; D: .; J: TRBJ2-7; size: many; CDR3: CASSLSEQGIEKQYF; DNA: TGCGCCAGCAGCCTGTCCGAACAGGGAATTGAAAAGCAGTACTTC
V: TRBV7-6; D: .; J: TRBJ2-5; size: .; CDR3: CASSPTRGQETQYF; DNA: TGTGCCAGCAGTCCAACTAGAGGACAAGAGACCCAGTACTTC
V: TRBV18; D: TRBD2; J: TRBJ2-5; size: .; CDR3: CASSPGLAGPGQGETQYF; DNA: TGTGCCAGCTCACCGGGACTAGCGGGTCCCGGCCAGGGAGAGACCCAGTACTTC
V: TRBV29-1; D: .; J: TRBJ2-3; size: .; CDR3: CSVVTATDTQYF; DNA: TGCAGCGTTGTGACAGCCACAGATACGCAGTATTTT
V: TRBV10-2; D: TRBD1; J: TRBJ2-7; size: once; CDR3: CASSSRGRLNEQYF; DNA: TGCGCCAGCAGTTCCAGGGGGCGTTTGAACGAGCAGTACTTC
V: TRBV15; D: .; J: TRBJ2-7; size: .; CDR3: CATSLLGQGTGEQYF; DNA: TGTGCCACCAGCCTACTCGGGCAGGGAACCGGGGAGCAGTACTTC
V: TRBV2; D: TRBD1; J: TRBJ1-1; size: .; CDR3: CASSADRGIAEAFF; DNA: TGTGCCAGCAGTGCGGACAGGGGGATCGCTGAAGCTTTCTTT
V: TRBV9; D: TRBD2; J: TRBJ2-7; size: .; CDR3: CASSVFSGVPLPPYEQYF; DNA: TGTGCCAGCAGCGTATTTAGCGGGGTCCCATTACCCCCCTACGAGCAGTACTTC
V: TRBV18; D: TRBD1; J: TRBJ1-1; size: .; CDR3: CASSPIMGQGARGAEAFF; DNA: TGTGCCAGCTCACCAATTATGGGACAGGGGGCGCGTGGCGCTGAAGCTTTCTTT
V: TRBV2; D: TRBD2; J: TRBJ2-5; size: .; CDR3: CASSEVTLGGVRETQYF; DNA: TGTGCCAGCAGTGAAGTTACTCTCGGGGGGGTCCGGGAGACCCAGTACTTC
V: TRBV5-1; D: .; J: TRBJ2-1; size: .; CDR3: CASSERDEQFF; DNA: TGCGCCAGCAGTGAGCGGGATGAGCAGTTCTTC
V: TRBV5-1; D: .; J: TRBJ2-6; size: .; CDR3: CASSTPDSPSGANVLTF; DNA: TGCGCCAGCAGCACCCCGGACAGCCCCTCGGGGGCCAACGTCCTGACTTTC
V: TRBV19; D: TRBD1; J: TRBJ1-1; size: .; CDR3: CASGLDRGSAFF; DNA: TGTGCCAGTGGATTGGACAGGGGATCAGCTTTCTTT
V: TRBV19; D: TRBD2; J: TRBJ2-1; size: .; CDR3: CASSISGAGEYNEQFF; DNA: TGTGCCAGTAGTATTAGCGGAGCGGGGGAATACAATGAGCAGTTCTTC
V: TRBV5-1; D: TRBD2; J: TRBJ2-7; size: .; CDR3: CASSLSGEGNEQYF; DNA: TGCGCCAGCAGCTTAAGCGGGGAGGGAAACGAGCAGTACTTC
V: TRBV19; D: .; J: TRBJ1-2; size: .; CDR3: CASQSRGSVRGYTF; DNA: TGTGCCAGCCAGTCTCGGGGGTCAGTAAGGGGCTACACCTTC
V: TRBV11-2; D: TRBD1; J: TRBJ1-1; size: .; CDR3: CASSPWTGGDTEAFF; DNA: TGTGCCAGCAGCCCTTGGACAGGGGGGGACACTGAAGCTTTCTTT